The rows below give T cell receptor beta chains drawn from one sample of a study of cytomegalovirus exposure and HLA in healthy donors. The protocol was immunoSEQ multiplex PCR, while the TCRdb copy is restricted to in-frame clones and leaves out a portion. The data contain about 130,000 clones, less than 85% of them singletons. The sequenced material came from PBMCs. All receptors derive from a man aged 35-49 years in good health and CMV-seronegative. The CDR3 runs from the conserved cysteine through the conserved F or W. Fields, in order: J gene, clone size, V gene, D gene, CDR3 protein, CDR3 DNA. The D gene is left open where the match is weak. The size of a clone is reported for some rows only, either as once, few or many, or as a class for expanded clones.

TRBJ1-4,many,TRBV4-1,TRBD1,CASSQEQRQGDEKLFF,TGCGCCAGCAGCCAAGAGCAGAGACAGGGTGACGAAAAACTGTTTTTT
TRBJ1-1,-,TRBV27,-,CASSPGTHNTEAFF,TGTGCCAGCAGTCCAGGGACACATAACACTGAAGCTTTCTTT
TRBJ2-1,-,TRBV2,TRBD2,CASSGASGRISSYNEQFF,TGTGCCAGCAGTGGTGCTAGCGGGAGGATTAGCTCCTACAATGAGCAGTTCTTC
TRBJ1-3,-,TRBV6-6,-,CASSVERGGNTIYF,TGTGCCAGCAGCGTCGAGAGAGGTGGAAACACCATATATTTT
TRBJ2-3,-,TRBV6-6,-,CASKGGVRDTDTQYF,TGTGCCAGCAAGGGGGGGGTCAGGGACACAGATACGCAGTATTTT
TRBJ2-1,-,TRBV10-2,TRBD2,CASSQASGDNEQFF,TGCGCCAGCAGTCAGGCTAGCGGGGACAATGAGCAGTTCTTC
TRBJ2-7,-,TRBV5-1,-,CASSWGRTEISYEQYF,TGCGCCAGCAGCTGGGGTAGGACAGAGATCTCCTACGAGCAGTACTTC
TRBJ1-1,-,TRBV11-2,-,CASSPNIKMNRGVGEAFF,TGTGCCAGCAGCCCGAATATCAAAATGAATCGGGGAGTGGGTGAAGCTTTCTTT
TRBJ2-2,-,TRBV4-3,TRBD1,CASSQVEGQGFGELFF,TGCGCCAGCAGCCAAGTTGAGGGACAGGGGTTCGGGGAGCTGTTTTTT
TRBJ1-4,-,TRBV5-1,-,CASSFNTAENEKLFF,TGCGCCAGCAGCTTTAACACGGCGGAAAATGAAAAACTGTTTTTT
TRBJ1-6,-,TRBV4-3,-,CASSLTRNSPLHF,TGCGCCAGCAGCCTCACCAGGAATTCACCCCTCCACTTT
TRBJ1-2,-,TRBV28,TRBD1,CASSLGQGREYYGYTF,TGTGCCAGCAGTTTAGGACAGGGAAGAGAGTACTATGGCTACACCTTC
TRBJ2-5,-,TRBV10-3,TRBD2,CAISVSGGRETQYF,TGTGCCATCAGCGTTAGCGGGGGGCGGGAGACCCAGTACTTC
TRBJ2-3,-,TRBV5-4,-,CASSRGGEMFTNTQYF,TGTGCCAGCAGCCGGGGCGGGGAAATGTTCACTAATACGCAGTATTTT
TRBJ1-1,-,TRBV18,-,CASSLQGGTEAFF,TGTGCCAGCTCTCTCCAGGGTGGCACTGAAGCTTTCTTT
TRBJ2-3,-,TRBV7-2,-,CASSFGVTTDTQYF,TGTGCCAGCAGCTTCGGGGTGACCACAGATACGCAGTATTTT
TRBJ1-2,-,TRBV9,-,CASSVAITPHLNYGYTF,TGTGCCAGCAGCGTAGCCATCACACCACACCTTAACTATGGCTACACCTTC
TRBJ2-7,-,TRBV27,TRBD1,CASSITGTGSYEQYF,TGTGCCAGCAGTATAACCGGGACAGGGAGCTACGAGCAGTACTTC
TRBJ1-3,-,TRBV5-6,-,CASSPGAGNTIYF,TGTGCCAGCAGCCCAGGGGCGGGAAACACCATATATTTT
TRBJ2-1,-,TRBV9,-,CASSGGQAQGQFF,TGTGCCAGCAGCGGGGGGCAGGCCCAAGGACAGTTCTTC
TRBJ2-2,-,TRBV5-1,-,CASSFGTGNTGELFF,TGCGCCAGCAGCTTCGGGACTGGGAACACCGGGGAGCTGTTTTTT
TRBJ1-6,-,TRBV7-2,TRBD1,CASSRQGANSPLHF,TGTGCCAGCAGCCGACAGGGGGCGAATTCACCCCTCCACTTT
TRBJ1-2,-,TRBV4-3,-,CASSPGGAQVYGYTF,TGCGCCAGCAGCCCCGGGGGGGCCCAAGTGTATGGCTACACCTTC
TRBJ2-7,-,TRBV29-1,-,CSVGPPDFYEQYF,TGCAGCGTTGGCCCTCCGGACTTCTACGAGCAGTACTTC
TRBJ2-2,-,TRBV19,-,CASTGTGELFF,TGTGCCAGTACCGGGACCGGGGAGCTGTTTTTT
TRBJ1-1,-,TRBV11-2,-,CASSGGIGMNTEAFF,TGTGCCAGCAGCGGCGGGATAGGTATGAACACTGAAGCTTTCTTT
TRBJ1-2,-,TRBV28,-,CASTSWGDANYGYTF,TGTGCCAGCACCTCTTGGGGGGACGCTAACTATGGCTACACCTTC
TRBJ1-4,-,TRBV19,TRBD1,CASSIGTGDSPNEKLFF,TGTGCCAGTAGTATAGGTACAGGGGATAGTCCTAATGAAAAACTGTTTTTT
TRBJ1-2,once,TRBV20-1,-,CSARDFYGYTF,TGCAGTGCGCGGGACTTTTATGGCTACACCTTC
TRBJ1-5,-,TRBV5-5,TRBD1,CASSPLQGNQPQHF,TGTGCCAGCAGCCCCTTACAGGGGAATCAGCCCCAGCATTTT
TRBJ2-3,once,TRBV4-1,TRBD2,CASSQDRLAGSTDTQYF,TGCGCCAGCAGCCAAGATCGGCTAGCGGGTAGCACAGATACGCAGTATTTT
TRBJ1-6,-,TRBV15,-,CATSRGRIRNSPLHF,TGTGCCACCAGCAGAGGGAGAATTCGGAATTCACCCCTCCACTTT
TRBJ1-4,-,TRBV7-9,-,CASSLRQGNEKLFF,TGTGCCAGCAGCTTGAGGCAGGGGAATGAAAAACTGTTTTTT
TRBJ2-5,-,TRBV7-3,TRBD1,CASSSTGLGETQYF,TGTGCCAGCAGCTCGACAGGGTTGGGAGAGACCCAGTACTTC
TRBJ2-5,-,TRBV4-1,-,CASSQVMYQETQYF,TGCGCCAGCAGCCAAGTTATGTACCAAGAGACCCAGTACTTC
TRBJ2-1,-,TRBV4-3,TRBD2,CASSQEAGTYNEQFF,TGCGCCAGCAGCCAGGAAGCGGGGACCTACAATGAGCAGTTCTTC
TRBJ2-7,-,TRBV7-3,-,CASSLAADYEQYF,TGTGCCAGCAGCTTAGCGGCGGACTACGAGCAGTACTTC
TRBJ2-5,-,TRBV7-9,TRBD2,CASSPVLAGGPGGQETQYF,TGTGCCAGCAGTCCCGTACTAGCGGGAGGGCCGGGGGGACAAGAGACCCAGTACTTC
TRBJ1-5,few,TRBV10-1,-,CASRREIRQPQHF,TGCGCCAGCAGACGGGAGATTAGGCAGCCCCAGCATTTT
TRBJ2-3,-,TRBV7-9,TRBD2,CASSERTSGAGTDTQYF,TGTGCCAGCAGCGAGAGGACTAGCGGAGCTGGGACAGATACGCAGTATTTT
TRBJ2-7,-,TRBV7-2,TRBD2,CASSLGGPSYEQYF,TGTGCCAGCAGCTTGGGAGGGCCCTCCTACGAGCAGTACTTC
TRBJ2-2,-,TRBV9,TRBD1,CASSAAGGSGELFF,TGTGCCAGCAGCGCCGCAGGGGGCTCCGGGGAGCTGTTTTTT
TRBJ2-7,once,TRBV27,-,CASSLGQHSGEQYF,TGTGCCAGCAGTCTTGGACAGCACAGTGGGGAGCAGTACTTC
TRBJ1-1,-,TRBV7-9,-,CASSADSYTEAFF,TGTGCCAGCAGTGCCGACAGTTACACTGAAGCTTTCTTT